These T cell receptor beta chains were read from a single sample in a study of blood T cell repertoires in COVID-19. Clones were sequenced by immunoSEQ multiplex PCR, and TCRdb holds only the in-frame ones, with some missing. The sample has over 150,000 clones; 80% to 85% are singletons. Sequencing used peripheral blood. The receptor set was obtained from a man aged 18 to 29 with active or convalescent COVID-19. CDR3s include the opening cysteine and the closing phenylalanine or tryptophan. Fields, in order: J gene, clone size, V gene, D gene, CDR3 protein, CDR3 DNA. D genes are given only for firm matches. Expanded clones get a size class; other rows say once, few or many, or leave the size out.

>TRBJ2-7|-|TRBV7-9|-
CASSSRTELSYEQYF
TGTGCCAGCAGCTCCAGGACAGAGCTTTCCTACGAGCAGTACTTC
>TRBJ1-2|-|TRBV2|-
CASSRTDTHYGYTF
TGTGCCAGCAGTCGGACAGACACTCACTATGGCTACACCTTC
>TRBJ1-2|-|TRBV29-1|-
CSVPGRGGYGYTF
TGCAGCGTGCCGGGGCGAGGGGGCTATGGCTACACCTTC
>TRBJ2-3|few|TRBV7-9|TRBD2
CASRSAGAPDTQYF
TGTGCCAGCAGATCAGCGGGAGCCCCAGATACGCAGTATTTT
>TRBJ1-3|-|TRBV27|-
CASSLGVGQGWSGNTIYF
TGTGCCAGCAGTTTAGGAGTTGGGCAGGGGTGGTCTGGAAACACCATATATTTT
>TRBJ2-3|-|TRBV5-1|-
CASSLETSVDTQYF
TGCGCCAGCAGCCTGGAGACTAGTGTGGATACGCAGTATTTT
>TRBJ1-2|-|TRBV27|TRBD1
CASSPTDRGLKSNYGYTF
TGTGCCAGCAGTCCCACCGACAGGGGGCTTAAGTCGAACTATGGCTACACCTTC
>TRBJ2-5|-|TRBV5-1|TRBD1
CASSFGQGRETQYF
TGCGCCAGCAGCTTCGGACAGGGGCGAGAGACCCAGTACTTC
>TRBJ1-1|-|TRBV6-1|-
CASSDGDRLKAFF
TGTGCCAGCAGTGACGGTGACAGACTTAAAGCTTTCTTT
>TRBJ2-6|-|TRBV14|-
CASSQTQGSGANVLTF
TGTGCCAGCAGCCAAACACAGGGCTCTGGGGCCAACGTCCTGACTTTC
>TRBJ2-7|-|TRBV2|TRBD1
CASTRDRVSSEQYF
TGTGCCAGCACTCGGGACAGGGTATCTAGCGAGCAGTACTTC
>TRBJ1-3|-|TRBV11-2|-
CASSPFPVTGSPGNTIYF
TGTGCCAGCAGCCCCTTTCCTGTTACAGGGTCTCCTGGAAACACCATATATTTT
>TRBJ2-1|-|TRBV11-3|TRBD2
CASSLASGRARNEQFF
TGTGCCAGCAGCTTAGCTAGCGGGAGGGCCAGGAATGAGCAGTTCTTC
>TRBJ2-3|-|TRBV5-4|-
CASSPDSSDTQYF
TGTGCCAGCAGCCCCGACAGCTCAGATACGCAGTATTTT
>TRBJ2-2|-|TRBV3-1/TRBV3-2|TRBD2
CASSQGLAGGTGELFF
TGTGCCAGCAGCCAAGGACTAGCGGGAGGCACCGGGGAGCTGTTTTTT
>TRBJ1-5|-|TRBV28|TRBD1
CASSRTGGTQPQHF
TGTGCCAGCAGCCGAACAGGGGGAACTCAGCCCCAGCATTTT
>TRBJ1-6|many|TRBV11-1|TRBD1
CASSRTGNNSPLHF
TGTGCCAGCAGCCGGACAGGGAATAATTCACCCCTCCACTTT
>TRBJ1-1|-|TRBV18|TRBD1
CASSRTGETEAFF
TGTGCCAGCTCCCGGACAGGGGAGACTGAAGCTTTCTTT
>TRBJ2-5|-|TRBV7-2|TRBD1
CASSNRDRGSQYF
TGTGCCAGCAGCAACCGGGACAGGGGTTCCCAGTACTTC
>TRBJ2-5|-|TRBV6-5|TRBD2
CASRAGFQETQYF
TGTGCCAGCAGAGCGGGGTTCCAAGAGACCCAGTACTTC
>TRBJ1-2|-|TRBV30|-
CAWSAGAWYGYTF
TGTGCCTGGAGTGCAGGGGCGTGGTATGGCTACACCTTC
>TRBJ2-7|-|TRBV10-1|-
CASSRSGFYEQYF
TGCGCCAGCAGTCGATCCGGGTTCTACGAGCAGTACTTC
>TRBJ2-3|-|TRBV9|TRBD2
CASSASLAGVIDTQYF
TGTGCCAGCAGCGCGAGTTTGGCGGGAGTGATAGATACGCAGTATTTT
>TRBJ1-2|-|TRBV7-8|-
CASSLEPGQNINYGYTF
TGTGCCAGCAGCTTAGAACCAGGACAGAATATTAACTATGGCTACACCTTC
>TRBJ2-6|-|TRBV4-3|TRBD1
CASTDRASSGANVLTF
TGCGCCAGTACGGACAGGGCGAGCTCTGGGGCCAACGTCCTGACTTTC
>TRBJ2-1|-|TRBV7-3|-
CASSSATGYNEQFF
TGTGCCAGCAGCTCCGCGACTGGATACAATGAGCAGTTCTTC
>TRBJ1-3|once|TRBV15|-
CATSRDQGAGNTIYF
TGTGCCACCAGCAGAGATCAAGGGGCCGGAAACACCATATATTTT